This T cell receptor beta chain was observed in a study of T cell repertoires in cytomegalovirus infection. The trim removed 4 bases at V and 4 bases at J, leaving 13 bases unmatched. The CDR3 runs to 17 residues. The germline gives CDR1 MNHEY, CDR2 SMNVEV (reference sequence). Using its own MiXCR run on the reads, TCRdb lists one record per CDR3 protein. The table includes roughly 320,000 distinct CDR3 sequences, about 9.1% detected once. This clonotype was seen at least ten times. This chain joins TRBV27 and TRBJ2-7; TRBD2 aligns across 10 bases. Sample: PBMCs. This receptor was taken from a human donor in good health (CMV status not recorded). Some clones in this sample may be carry-over from other donors' samples. CDR3 sequence (DNA): TGTGCCAGCAGTTCATTTAGCGGGGGGAACCCCAAATACGAGCAGTACTTC. It specifies CASSSFSGGNPKYEQYF.